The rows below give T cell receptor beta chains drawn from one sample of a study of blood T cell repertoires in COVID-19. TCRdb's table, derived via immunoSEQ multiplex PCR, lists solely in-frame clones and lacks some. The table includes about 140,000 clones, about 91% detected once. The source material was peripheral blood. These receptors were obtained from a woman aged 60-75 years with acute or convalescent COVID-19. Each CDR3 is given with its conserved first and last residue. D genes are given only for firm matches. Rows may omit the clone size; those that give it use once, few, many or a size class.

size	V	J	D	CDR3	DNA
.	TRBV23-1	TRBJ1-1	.	CASSIPEADNTEAFF	TGCGCCAGCAGCATTCCGGAGGCTGACAACACTGAAGCTTTCTTT
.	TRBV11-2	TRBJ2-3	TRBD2	CASSLRGGGRRTDTQYF	TGTGCCAGCAGCTTAAGGGGCGGGGGGCGCAGAACAGATACGCAGTATTTT
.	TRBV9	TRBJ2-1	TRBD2	CASSVATGTSGRDEQFF	TGTGCCAGCAGCGTAGCTACGGGGACTAGCGGTAGGGATGAGCAGTTCTTC
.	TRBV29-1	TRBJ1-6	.	CSVTDSGNSPLHF	TGCAGCGTGACGGACAGCGGAAATTCACCCCTCCACTTT
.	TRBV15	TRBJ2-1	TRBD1	CATSRIDRGALNEQFF	TGTGCCACCAGCAGGATCGACAGGGGGGCTCTAAATGAGCAGTTCTTC
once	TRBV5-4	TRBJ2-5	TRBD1	CASSSLTGLETQYF	TGTGCCAGCAGCTCCCTGACAGGGTTGGAGACCCAGTACTTC
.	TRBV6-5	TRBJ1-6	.	CASSSLGPNNSPLHF	TGTGCCAGCAGTAGCCTGGGGCCAAATAATTCACCCCTCCACTTT
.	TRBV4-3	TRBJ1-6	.	CASSQEVPGSWNSPLHF	TGCGCCAGCAGCCAAGAGGTTCCAGGGTCTTGGAATTCACCCCTCCACTTT
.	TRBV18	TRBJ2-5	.	CASSGGETPGETQYF	TGTGCCAGCTCCGGGGGTGAGACACCGGGGGAGACCCAGTACTTC
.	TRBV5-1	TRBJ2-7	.	CASSLAGTQNGYEQYF	TGCGCCAGCAGCTTGGCCGGGACTCAGAACGGCTACGAGCAGTACTTC
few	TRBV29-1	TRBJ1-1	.	CSVGPGRNTEAFF	TGCAGCGTTGGCCCGGGGAGGAACACTGAAGCTTTCTTT
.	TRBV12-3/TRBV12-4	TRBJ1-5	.	CATARRGQPQHF	TGTGCCACAGCAAGGCGGGGCCAGCCCCAGCATTTT
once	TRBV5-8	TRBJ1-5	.	CASSQINQPQHF	TGTGCCAGCAGCCAGATAAATCAGCCCCAGCATTTT
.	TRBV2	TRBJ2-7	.	CASSRGYEQYF	TGTGCCAGCAGTCGGGGTTACGAGCAGTACTTC
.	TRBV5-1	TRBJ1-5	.	CASSPWGRGDQPQHF	TGCGCCAGCAGCCCCTGGGGCCGGGGGGATCAGCCCCAGCATTTT
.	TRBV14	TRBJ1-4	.	CASSQWGLEKLFF	TGTGCCAGCAGCCAATGGGGGCTCGAAAAACTGTTTTTT
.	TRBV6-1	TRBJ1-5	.	CASSEALRGSQPQHF	TGTGCCAGCAGTGAAGCGCTAAGGGGCTCTCAGCCCCAGCATTTT
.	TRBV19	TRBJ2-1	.	CASSVLQNSYNEQFF	TGTGCCAGTAGTGTGCTACAGAACTCCTACAATGAGCAGTTCTTC
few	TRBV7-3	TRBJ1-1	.	CASSSLGTPNTEAFF	TGTGCCAGCAGCTCCCTCGGGACACCGAACACTGAAGCTTTCTTT
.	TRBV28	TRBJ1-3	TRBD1	CASTTDRGSGNTIYF	TGTGCCAGCACCACGGACAGGGGCTCTGGAAACACCATATATTTT
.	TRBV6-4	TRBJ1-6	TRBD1	CASPRTGENSPLHF	TGTGCCAGCCCCCGGACAGGAGAGAATTCACCCCTCCACTTT
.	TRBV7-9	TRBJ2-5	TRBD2	CASSFAWTRGEETQYF	TGTGCCAGCAGCTTTGCGTGGACTAGAGGGGAAGAGACCCAGTACTTC
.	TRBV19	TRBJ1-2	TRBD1	CASSKKFRDRRDGYTF	TGTGCCAGTAGTAAAAAATTCCGGGACAGAAGGGACGGCTACACCTTC
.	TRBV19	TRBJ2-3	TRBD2	CASRPGLAGADTQYF	TGTGCCAGTAGGCCGGGACTAGCGGGGGCAGATACGCAGTATTTT
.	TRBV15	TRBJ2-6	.	CATSRGLTANVLTF	TGTGCCACCAGCAGAGGACTGACGGCCAACGTCCTGACTTTC
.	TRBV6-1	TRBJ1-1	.	CASSEGQGKNTEAFF	TGTGCCAGCAGTGAGGGGCAGGGTAAAAACACTGAAGCTTTCTTT
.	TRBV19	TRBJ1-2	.	CASSISAGFYGYTF	TGTGCCAGTAGTATTTCGGCAGGGTTCTATGGCTACACCTTC
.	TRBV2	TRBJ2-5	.	CASSGGPRRETQYF	TGTGCCAGCAGTGGCGGGCCAAGACGGGAGACCCAGTACTTC
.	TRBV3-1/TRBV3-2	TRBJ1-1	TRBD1	CASSPTGTGWTEAFF	TGTGCCAGCAGCCCAACCGGGACAGGGTGGACTGAAGCTTTCTTT
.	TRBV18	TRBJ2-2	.	CASSPFWRRTTLNTGELFF	TGTGCCAGCTCACCGTTTTGGCGTAGGACAACCCTGAACACCGGGGAGCTGTTTTTT
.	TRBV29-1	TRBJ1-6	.	CSVDNIPGVSPHF	TGCAGCGTCGATAACATACCGGGGGTTTCACCCCACTTT
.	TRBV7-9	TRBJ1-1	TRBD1	CASSATGTAEAFF	TGTGCCAGCAGCGCGACAGGGACCGCTGAAGCTTTCTTT
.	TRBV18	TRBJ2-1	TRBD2	CASSSRSGGAYEQFF	TGTGCCAGCTCGTCTCGTAGCGGGGGGGCGTATGAGCAGTTCTTC
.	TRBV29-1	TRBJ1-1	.	CSVWTATGTEAFF	TGCAGCGTTTGGACAGCCACGGGCACTGAAGCTTTCTTT
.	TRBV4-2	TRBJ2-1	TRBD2	CASSQGSSGGLYNEQFF	TGTGCCAGCAGCCAAGGGTCGTCGGGGGGGCTTTACAATGAGCAGTTCTTC
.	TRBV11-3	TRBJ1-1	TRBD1	CASSFTGGSTEAFF	TGTGCCAGCAGCTTCACAGGGGGATCGACTGAAGCTTTCTTT
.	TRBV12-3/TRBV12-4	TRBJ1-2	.	CASSPGVYGYTF	TGTGCCAGCAGCCCGGGGGTCTATGGCTACACCTTC
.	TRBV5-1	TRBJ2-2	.	CASSLDSWGTTGELFF	TGCGCCAGCAGCTTGGACTCGTGGGGGACAACCGGGGAGCTGTTTTTT
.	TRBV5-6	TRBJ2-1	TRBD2	CASSLETSGGYNEQFF	TGTGCCAGCAGCTTGGAGACTAGCGGGGGGTACAATGAGCAGTTCTTC
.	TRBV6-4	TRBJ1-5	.	CASSPTWNSNQPQHF	TGTGCCAGCAGTCCGACATGGAATAGCAATCAGCCCCAGCATTTT
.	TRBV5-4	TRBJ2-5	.	CASSFSPGETQYF	TGTGCCAGCAGCTTTTCGCCAGGGGAGACCCAGTACTTC
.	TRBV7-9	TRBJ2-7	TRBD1	CASSPTGTYEQYF	TGTGCCAGCAGCCCGACAGGGACCTACGAGCAGTACTTC
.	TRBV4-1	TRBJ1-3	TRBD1	CASSQDLGTVGNTIYF	TGCGCCAGCAGCCAAGATCTCGGGACAGTCGGAAACACCATATATTTT
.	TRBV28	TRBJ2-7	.	CASSSSGRRQYF	TGTGCCAGCAGCTCGAGTGGCAGGCGTCAGTACTTC
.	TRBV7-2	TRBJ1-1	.	CASSLGIYTEAFF	TGTGCCAGCAGCTTGGGCATCTACACTGAAGCTTTCTTT
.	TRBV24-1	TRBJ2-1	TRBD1	CATRLGQGLEQFF	TGTGCCACCAGGCTGGGACAGGGATTAGAGCAGTTCTTC
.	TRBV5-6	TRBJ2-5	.	CASRTVGQETQYF	TGTGCCAGCAGGACAGTGGGACAAGAGACCCAGTACTTC
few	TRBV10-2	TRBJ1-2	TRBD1	CASSPRRQGANYGYTF	TGCGCCAGCAGTCCCCGGCGACAGGGGGCCAACTATGGCTACACCTTC
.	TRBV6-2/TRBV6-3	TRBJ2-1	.	CASSYSMRGGESYNEQFF	TGTGCCAGCAGTTACTCCATGAGGGGGGGCGAGTCCTACAATGAGCAGTTCTTC
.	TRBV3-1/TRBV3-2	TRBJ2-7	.	CASSPGGAGEYEQYF	TGTGCCAGCAGCCCTGGGGGGGCAGGAGAGTACGAGCAGTACTTC
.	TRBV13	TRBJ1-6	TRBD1	CASSFGQGDGSPLHF	TGTGCCAGCAGCTTCGGACAGGGGGATGGTTCACCCCTCCACTTT
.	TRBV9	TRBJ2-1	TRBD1	CASSVRLQGAGYNEQFF	TGTGCCAGCAGCGTACGGCTACAGGGGGCGGGGTACAATGAGCAGTTCTTC
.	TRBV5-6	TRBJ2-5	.	CASSSRETQYF	TGTGCCAGCAGCTCCCGGGAGACCCAGTACTTC
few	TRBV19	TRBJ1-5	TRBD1	CASLGTGGLGQPQHF	TGTGCCAGTCTCGGGACAGGGGGCTTGGGTCAGCCCCAGCATTTT
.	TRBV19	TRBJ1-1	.	CASSISSGNTEAFF	TGTGCCAGTAGTATTAGTTCAGGGAACACTGAAGCTTTCTTT
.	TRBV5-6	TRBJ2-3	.	CASRKRDTQYF	TGTGCCAGCAGAAAGCGAGATACGCAGTATTTT